This TCR delta chain was observed in a study of gamma-delta chains in newborns, infants, children (dated by TCRdb to the late 2010s). Regarding the study in general: According to the study title, microbial exposure causes polyclonal expansion of innate gammadelta T cells right after birth. The study investigated how microbial exposure shaped innate gammadelta T cell populations in human newborns immediately after birth.

TCRdb shows the sequencer as Illumina MiSeq. TCRdb called clones from the public reads with CATT, and repeated DNA sequences were later combined into one row. The sample records 3,000 to 4,000 delta-chain clones, around 56% of which are singletons. The ten most abundant clones make up over 5.5% of the sample. CDR1 and CDR2, per the germline V gene, are GEAIGNYY and EKD. The CDR3 runs 18 amino acids, cysteine and phenylalanine included. This entry keeps only the CDR3 DNA: 54 bases, framed from base 1. Trimming at the junction amounts to 0 bases on V and 0 bases on J, and the germline ends lie 11 bases apart. A remark on this clone: The specificity of this receptor is unknown. A much larger clone differs by one base, so this may be a read error. This CDR3 is also generated by other DNA sequences in the sample.

The sample was blood. This receptor chain uses TRDV2 and TRDJ3; matching of 5 bases hints at TRDD3 as the D gene. The TCR comes from a child who received the measles vaccine. The CDR3 amino acid sequence is: CACDTVLGRSWDTRQMFF. The DNA sequence is TGTGCCTGTGACACCGTGCTGGGACGCTCCTGGGACACCCGACAGATGTTTTTC.